This is a list of T cell receptor beta chains from one sample in a study of CD8+ T cells in alopecia areata. Repertoires were generated with immunoSEQ multiplex PCR, while TCRdb's copy carries only in-frame clones and drops some. The repertoire includes about 150,000 clones, 55% of them detected once, and over 4% sits in the top ten. Sequencing input: CD4+ T cells sorted from blood. The receptors here all came from a human donor in good health. Each CDR3 is given with its conserved first and last residue. The order of the fields is D gene, clone size, V gene, J gene, CDR3 protein, CDR3 DNA. The D gene is left open where the match is weak. The size field is filled for only some rows; it gives once, few, many or a size class.

.	.	TRBV28	TRBJ2-5	CASRGSSETQYF	TGTGCCAGCAGGGGGTCGAGTGAGACCCAGTACTTC
TRBD1	few	TRBV29-1	TRBJ2-1	CSVMGDRVSYNEQFF	TGCAGCGTTATGGGGGACAGGGTCTCCTACAATGAGCAGTTCTTC
TRBD2	.	TRBV15	TRBJ2-4	CATSSFSGRLGKNIQYF	TGTGCCACCAGCAGCTTTAGCGGGAGGCTCGGAAAAAACATTCAGTACTTC
.	.	TRBV19	TRBJ2-1	CASTPAGRQGGLNEQFF	TGTGCCAGTACTCCCGCGGGGCGACAGGGAGGGCTCAATGAGCAGTTCTTC
.	few	TRBV29-1	TRBJ2-7	CSVASTPSYEQYF	TGCAGCGTTGCTTCTACGCCCTCCTACGAGCAGTACTTC
.	.	TRBV14	TRBJ1-2	CASSQDLEGGYTF	TGTGCCAGCAGCCAAGATCTGGAGGGTGGCTACACCTTC
.	few	TRBV4-1	TRBJ2-7	CASSRDSYEQYF	TGCGCCAGCAGCAGGGACTCCTACGAGCAGTACTTC
.	few	TRBV5-1	TRBJ2-6	CASSSGTVLTF	TGCGCCAGCAGCTCGGGGACGGTCCTGACTTTC
.	few	TRBV5-1	TRBJ2-5	CASSLVGQETQYF	TGCGCCAGCAGCTTGGTCGGCCAAGAGACCCAGTACTTC
.	.	TRBV5-1	TRBJ2-2	CASSFLRGPNTGELFF	TGCGCCAGCAGCTTTCTCCGGGGGCCGAACACCGGGGAGCTGTTTTTT
.	.	TRBV27	TRBJ2-3	CASSFQDSTDTQYF	TGTGCCAGCAGTTTTCAGGACAGCACAGATACGCAGTATTTT
TRBD2	.	TRBV28	TRBJ2-1	CASSSQTSVSPLAAYNEQFF	TGTGCCAGCAGCTCCCAGACTAGCGTCTCCCCATTAGCTGCCTACAATGAGCAGTTCTTC
TRBD1	.	TRBV25-1	TRBJ1-2	CASSDRDRDINGYTF	TGTGCCAGCAGTGACCGGGACAGGGATATTAATGGCTACACCTTC
.	.	TRBV15	TRBJ1-1	CATSRAGSGTEAFF	TGTGCCACCAGCAGAGCCGGGAGCGGCACTGAAGCTTTCTTT
TRBD1	.	TRBV13	TRBJ2-5	CASSSWTGGEETQYF	TGTGCCAGCAGCTCTTGGACAGGGGGAGAAGAGACCCAGTACTTC
.	once	TRBV5-1	TRBJ2-7	CASSLAALPGEQYF	TGCGCCAGCAGCTTGGCTGCCCTCCCGGGCGAGCAGTACTTC
.	few	TRBV2	TRBJ1-5	CASSDREYDQPQHF	TGTGCCAGCAGTGACAGGGAGTACGATCAGCCCCAGCATTTT
.	few	TRBV29-1	TRBJ2-5	CSVAFSQETQYF	TGCAGCGTCGCCTTCTCCCAAGAGACCCAGTACTTC
.	.	TRBV30	TRBJ2-7	CAYGQTRSEQYF	TGTGCCTACGGTCAAACTAGATCCGAGCAGTACTTC
.	.	TRBV29-1	TRBJ2-1	CSVEGGNQFRGSYNEQFF	TGCAGCGTTGAGGGGGGAAATCAATTCCGGGGCTCCTACAATGAGCAGTTCTTC
.	few	TRBV28	TRBJ2-7	CASSLSNPYEQYF	TGTGCCAGCAGTTTATCCAACCCCTACGAGCAGTACTTC
.	.	TRBV5-1	TRBJ2-3	CASSPQLGGVRTDTQYF	TGCGCCAGCAGCCCCCAGCTCGGGGGAGTAAGAACAGATACGCAGTATTTT
.	.	TRBV27	TRBJ1-2	CASRASGALGGYTF	TGTGCCAGCAGAGCCTCGGGGGCCCTCGGGGGCTACACCTTC
TRBD1	.	TRBV29-1	TRBJ2-3	CSKTTGRVADTQYF	TGCAGCAAAACGACAGGGCGAGTCGCAGATACGCAGTATTTT
.	.	TRBV6-5	TRBJ1-5	CASSYTPDQPQHF	TGTGCCAGCAGTTATACTCCTGATCAGCCCCAGCATTTT
.	.	TRBV27	TRBJ2-6	CASSFPEAAGANVLTF	TGTGCCAGCAGTTTTCCCGAGGCTGCTGGGGCCAACGTCCTGACTTTC